This passage covers 3 T cell receptor beta chains from one sample sequenced in a study of blood T cells in healthy people across ages. It was with a sample-barcoded 5' primer and a J-beta primer mix that a second PCR of about 7 to 12 cycles was run. Each CDR3 protein is one row after TCRdb ran MiXCR on the 5' RACE reads. The sample holds about 940,000 distinct CDR3 sequences, roughly 52% seen once. Sequencing was carried out using blood. The receptors derive from a young man in good health.

This clonotype was detected only a few times. CDR3 protein: CASSVSDSSGANVLTF. The CDR3 coding sequence is TGTGCCAGCAGTGTATCGGACAGCTCTGGGGCCAACGTCCTGACTTTC. The chain combines TRBV28 with TRBJ2-6; TRBD1 might be the D (6 bases). Germline CDR1 MDHEN, CDR2 SYDVKM. The CDR3 runs to 16 residues. Trimming removed 5 bases at V and 0 bases at J, with 11 bases between.

A remark on this clonotype: Just one base apart from a much larger clone, this may be a read error. The CDR3 sequence: CATSDATSRGTDTQYF. The CDR3 DNA reads TGTGCCACCAGTGATGCAACTAGCCGAGGCACAGATACGCAGTATTTT. The chain joins TRBV24-1 to TRBJ2-3; D may be TRBD2 (6 bases). The CDR3 contains 16 residues. V lost 3 bases to trimming and J lost 1 base, with 13 bases between them. Per the germline V gene, CDR1 is KGHDR and CDR2 is SFDVKD.

This clonotype was seen once. The chain employs TRBV9 and TRBJ2-5; D unclear. Germline assignment: CDR1 SGDLS and CDR2 YYNGEE. This CDR3 has 13 amino acids. Trimming took 3 bases from V and 9 from J, leaving 15 bases between them. The CDR3 loop reads CASSGILCGAQYF. CDR3 DNA: TGTGCCAGCAGCGGAATACTGTGCGGCGCCCAGTACTTC.